A single sample is the source of the 11 T cell receptor beta chains below, sequenced in a study of blood T cell repertoires in COVID-19. Libraries were prepared by immunoSEQ multiplex PCR; TCRdb keeps only in-frame clonotypes and omits some of them. The sample has about 98,000 clones, more than 70% seen once; the top ten hold around 22%. Sequencing was done on a sample of peripheral blood. All receptors come from a man aged 65-85 years with acute or convalescent COVID-19.

The chain joins TRBV25-1 to TRBJ1-4; the D is unclear. Germline assignment: CDR1 MGHDK and CDR2 SYGVNS. With 3 bases removed from V and 5 bases from J, the gap between germline ends came to 4 bases. There are 12 residues in the CDR3. DNA for the CDR3: TGTGCCAGCAGTGACTTGAATGAAAAACTGTTTTTT. Residues: CASSDLNEKLFF.

The chain recombines TRBV6-5 with TRBJ2-3, with D hard to call. Trimming shortened V by 2 bases and J by 5 bases, and 8 bases separated the two germline ends. CDR3 size: 13 residues. CDR1 MNHEY and CDR2 SVGAGI come from the germline V gene. The CDR3 loop reads CASSYRVGDTQYF. The CDR3 bases are TGTGCCAGCAGTTACCGGGTGGGAGATACGCAGTATTTT.

This clone was counted a few times. The V and J genes are TRBV4-1 and TRBJ2-4; 7 nucleotides agree with TRBD1. The germline CDR1 and CDR2 sequences are MGHRA and YSYEKL. The J segment lost 0 bases and the V segment lost 4 bases, leaving 6 bases of the junction unmatched. The CDR3 is made up of 16 amino acids. CDR3 nucleotides: TGCGCCAGCAGCCCTGGGACAGATCTAGCCAAAAACATTCAGTACTTC. Its translation is CASSPGTDLAKNIQYF.

The V gene is TRBV12-3 or TRBV12-4, the J gene TRBJ1-5; tentatively, D is TRBD1 (5 bases). Trimming left V 6 bases short and J 7 bases short, with 13 bases between. This CDR3 spans 13 amino acids. The CDR3 spells CASRLDRGQPQHF. CDR3 nucleotides: TGTGCCAGCAGGCTGGACCGGGGGCAGCCCCAGCATTTT.

This clone appeared many times. The chain employs TRBV10-3 and TRBJ1-1; D unclear. The CDR3 length is 12 residues. Germline V gene sequence: CDR1 ENHRY, CDR2 SYGVKD. Between the trimmed V and J ends, which lost 7 bases and 6 bases, there was a span of 12 bases. The CDR3: CAIKAQTSEAFF. In DNA, the CDR3 is TGTGCCATCAAAGCTCAAACTTCTGAAGCTTTCTTT.

The rearrangement joins TRBV30 to TRBJ2-7, with 7 bases matching TRBD1. V trimming: 7 bases; J trimming: 5 bases; junction bases outside the gene matches: 11. CDR1 and CDR2 from the germline V gene are GTSNPN and SVGIG (reference sequence). The CDR3 runs to 13 residues. This CDR3 reads CASPGPTGNEQYF. DNA for the CDR3: TGTGCCTCCCCAGGGCCGACAGGGAACGAGCAGTACTTC.

This clone came up many times. The chain employs TRBV11-2 and TRBJ2-3, with TRBD1 as a possible D gene (6 bases). Trimming pared 1 base from V and 4 bases from J, leaving 12 bases between. CDR3 length equals 15 residues. Germline CDR1 and CDR2: SGHAT and FQNNGV. As DNA, the CDR3 is TGTGCCAGCAGCTTAGGCCACAACAGGGCAGATACGCAGTATTTT. Translating it yields CASSLGHNRADTQYF.

The rearrangement links TRBV7-2 to TRBJ2-7; 10 bases map to TRBD2. The germline V gene has CDR1 SGHTA and CDR2 FQGNSA. V shed 4 bases and J 5 bases; nucleotides not matched to a gene: 8. The CDR3 sequence is 15 residues long. In DNA form, the CDR3 reads TGTGCCAGCAGCTCACCAACTAGCGGGGACAACGAGCAGTACTTC. The encoded protein is CASSSPTSGDNEQYF.

By proportion, this clone is medium-sized. This rearrangement joins TRBV7-2 to TRBJ1-6; D possibly corresponds to TRBD1 (5 bases). Per germline, CDR1 SGHTA and CDR2 FQGNSA. The CDR3 is made up of 17 amino acids. V was trimmed by 1 base and J by 10 bases, leaving 20 bases between them. DNA of the CDR3: TGTGCCAGCAGCTTAGTTCCGGGGGGAAGCGGGCAATCACCCCTCCACTTT. It specifies CASSLVPGGSGQSPLHF.

The CDR3 is CASSRSGTGEDEQFF. In nucleotides, the CDR3 is TGTGCCAGCAGTCGATCCGGGACAGGGGAAGATGAGCAGTTCTTC. The chain recombines TRBV28 with TRBJ2-1, with 10 positions matching TRBD1. This CDR3 has 15 residues. Trimming cost V 5 bases and J 8 bases; bases outside gene matches: 9. Looked up from germline, CDR1 is MDHEN and CDR2 is SYDVKM. Supplemented by reference TRBV28 and TRBJ2-1, the full variable domain reads DVKVTQSSRYLVKRTGEKVFLECVQDMDHENMFWYRQDPGLGLRLIYFSYDVKMKEKGDIPEGYSVSREKKERFSLILESASTNQTSMYLCASSRSGTGEDEQFFGPGTRLTVL.

This clone has only a few counts. The chain recombines TRBV5-1 with TRBJ2-3; 15 nucleotides align to TRBD2. CDR1 is SGHRS and CDR2 is YFSETQ in the germline V gene. After removal of 4 bases from V and 1 base from J, the junction contained 4 bases not matched to a gene. The CDR3 contains 17 residues. The CDR3 nucleotides read TGCGCCAGCAGCAGGACTAGCGGGAGGGCGGGCACAGATACGCAGTATTTT. This codes for CASSRTSGRAGTDTQYF.